The 16 T cell receptor beta chains below all came from one sample that was sequenced in a study of shared clonotypes between healthy human individuals. Sequenced by immunoSEQ multiplex PCR; TCRdb stores in-frame clones only, minus some. The sample has about half a million clones; 81% are singletons. Sequenced material: PBMCs. Receptor source: a woman aged 40 to 50 in good health. Some clones in this sample may be carry-over from other donors' samples.

The chain carries TRBV7-3 and TRBJ2-2; 8 positions agree with TRBD1. This CDR3 has 15 amino acids. With V trimmed by 2 bases and J by 5 bases, 4 bases remained unmatched. CDR1 SGHTA and CDR2 FQGTGA come from the germline V gene. The chain's CDR3 is CASSLLQGGTGELFF. The CDR3, as DNA: TGTGCCAGCAGCTTATTACAGGGGGGAACCGGGGAGCTGTTTTTT.

The V call is TRBV5-1, the J call TRBJ2-7; 7 nucleotides align to TRBD2. V shed 0 bases, J shed 3 bases, and the junction held 3 bases outside the gene matches. Germline lookup yields CDR1 SGHRS and CDR2 YFSETQ. CDR3 length: 14 amino acids. For the CDR3, the DNA is TGCGCCAGCAGCTTGGAGGGACTAAACTACGAGCAGTACTTC. Translation: CASSLEGLNYEQYF.

The rearrangement links TRBV15 to TRBJ2-7, with a weak D call TRBD2 (6 bases). V lost 6 bases and J 1 base, leaving 10 bases between the germline ends. The CDR3 extends over 13 amino acids. Looked up from germline, CDR1 is LNHNV and CDR2 is YYDKDF (reference sequence). The chain's CDR3 is CATRRLESYEQYF. DNA for the CDR3: TGTGCCACCAGAAGACTAGAATCCTACGAGCAGTACTTC.

The rearrangement uses TRBV18 and TRBJ2-4; D remains ambiguous. CDR3 length: 13 residues. Looked up from germline, CDR1 is KGHSH and CDR2 is LQKENI. The V gene lost 2 bases and the J gene lost 3 bases, with 5 bases spanning the gap. The CDR3 is CASSPTDKNIQYF. CDR3 bases: TGTGCCAGCTCACCAACTGACAAAAACATTCAGTACTTC.

This clone appeared a single time. CDR3 DNA sequence: TGTGCCAGCAGCTCAGGACTTGGCGTCGGTGGCTACACCTTC. The encoded protein is CASSSGLGVGGYTF. V and J are TRBV7-2 and TRBJ1-2; no clear D. Germline-derived CDR1 and CDR2 are SGHTA and FQGNSA. The CDR3 has 14 amino acids. The V gene lost 4 bases and the J gene lost 7 bases, with 16 bases spanning the gap.

Details on this clone: At the DNA level, this CDR3 is encoded by other sequences in the same sample as well. The V gene is TRBV30, the J gene TRBJ2-7; D not certain. V lost 2 bases and J 7 bases, leaving 21 bases between the germline ends. The germline CDR1 and CDR2 sequences are GTSNPN and SVGIG (reference sequence). There are 15 residues in the CDR3. The CDR3 reads CAWSPTTPVGNEQYF. CDR3 bases: TGTGCCTGGAGTCCGACCACACCTGTGGGTAATGAGCAGTACTTC.

This rearrangement joins TRBV19 to TRBJ2-7; 7 bases are a match to TRBD1. This CDR3 has 13 amino acids. Germline CDR1 is LNHDA and CDR2 is SQIVND (reference sequence). The V gene end was trimmed by 5 bases and the J gene end by 2 bases; junction bases not matched to a gene: 3. CDR3 sequence: CASSPDRAYEQYF. CDR3 nucleotides: TGTGCCAGTAGTCCCGACAGGGCCTACGAGCAGTACTTC.

V usage is TRBV7-3 and J usage is TRBJ2-7, with 7 bases aligning to TRBD1. From germline, CDR1 is SGHTA and CDR2 FQGTGA. Germline trimming cut 0 bases from V and 4 bases from J; bases unmatched to any gene: 6. CDR3 length: 15 residues. CDR3 sequence reads: CASSLTFRGRYEQYF. CDR3 DNA sequence: TGTGCCAGCAGCTTAACCTTCAGGGGGAGATACGAGCAGTACTTC.

J is TRBJ2-7 and V is TRBV9; 8 nucleotides agree with TRBD2. Germline CDR1 SGDLS, CDR2 YYNGEE. The CDR3 consists of 16 residues. V dropped 2 bases and J dropped 0; count of bases not matched to a gene: 7. The CDR3 here is CASSVGLARGSYEQYF. The CDR3 coding sequence is TGTGCCAGCAGCGTTGGACTAGCCAGAGGCTCCTACGAGCAGTACTTC.

V usage is TRBV5-1 and J usage is TRBJ2-3; TRBD2 is a possible D gene (5 bases). V was trimmed by 0 bases and J by 1 base, leaving 9 bases between them. Germline V gene data show CDR1 as SGHRS and CDR2 as YFSETQ. The CDR3 is 15 amino acids. CDR3 loop: CASSLVGDGTDTQYF. The CDR3 DNA is TGCGCCAGCAGCTTGGTGGGAGACGGCACAGATACGCAGTATTTT.

This clone was detected once. This rearrangement joins TRBV7-2 to TRBJ1-1, with D unresolved. The germline gives CDR1 SGHTA, CDR2 FQGNSA. The CDR3 contains 17 residues. V lost 0 bases and J lost 1, with 15 bases in between. The CDR3 bases are TGTGCCAGCAGCTTAGCGCCTTTTGGGTTCCCGAACACTGAAGCTTTCTTT. Translated, it gives CASSLAPFGFPNTEAFF.

Comment on this clone: A far larger clone is just one base off, so this is likely a read error. V usage is TRBV2 and J usage is TRBJ2-2, with 7 bases fitting TRBD1. The germline CDR1 and CDR2 sequences are SNHLY and FYNNEI. This CDR3 comprises 15 residues. CDR3 amino acids: CASTSGTANTGEPFF. The CDR3 nucleotides read TGTGCCAGCACCTCCGGGACAGCGAACACCGGGGAGCCGTTTTTT.

This chain connects TRBV27 to TRBJ2-5, with TRBD2 matching 7 bases. The V gene's germline CDR1 is MNHEY and CDR2 SMNVEV (reference sequence). Trimming took 2 bases from V and 2 from J; bases not matched to a gene: 5. The CDR3 spans 15 residues. CDR3: CASSLASGNQETQYF. Here the CDR3 DNA reads TGTGCCAGCAGTTTAGCTAGCGGAAATCAAGAGACCCAGTACTTC.

V gene TRBV19 combines with J gene TRBJ2-1, with 11 bases fitting TRBD2. CDR1 LNHDA and CDR2 SQIVND come from the germline V gene (reference sequence). The trim removed 7 bases at V and 4 bases at J, leaving 12 bases unmatched. The CDR3 is 17 residues long. Here the CDR3 DNA reads TGTGCCAGTACTCCTCGGGCTAGCGGGAGGTTTTACAATGAGCAGTTCTTC. It yields the protein CASTPRASGRFYNEQFF.

This clone appeared a single time. The gene calls are TRBV4-3 and TRBJ1-5; the D is unclear. Germline lookup yields CDR1 LGHNA and CDR2 YSLEER. The CDR3 contains 15 residues. With 0 bases removed from V and 7 bases from J, the gap between germline ends came to 13 bases. Here the CDR3 DNA reads TGCGCCAGCAGCCAAGATTTGGTGGGCGGGCAGCCCCAGCATTTT. Its protein is CASSQDLVGGQPQHF.

This clone was seen just once. The rearrangement uses TRBV15 and TRBJ1-2, with TRBD1 matching over 7 bases. From germline, CDR1 is LNHNV and CDR2 YYDKDF (reference sequence). The CDR3 contains 15 residues. V dropped 1 base and J dropped 4; count of bases not matched to a gene: 6. The CDR3 DNA is TGTGCCACCAGCAGAGGGACAGGAGGATTCTATGGCTACACCTTC. Amino acid sequence: CATSRGTGGFYGYTF.